This TCR beta chain is drawn from a study of cytomegalovirus exposure and HLA in healthy donors. As for the study in general: Of all 400 or so donors who were genotyped, 75% to 85% belonged to the Caucasian-associated ancestry cluster.

Study-level results: An Asian-associated ancestry cluster reportedly showed fewer N-insertions than the approximately 690-donor mean in a later analysis.

The CDR3 loop spans 14 amino acids. Germline CDR1 SGHDT, CDR2 YYEEEE. The V and J ends lost 4 bases and 4 bases respectively, with 14 bases between them. As to this clone: Its matching antigen is unknown.

PCR was performed using 60 Vbeta and 13 Jbeta primers. TCRdb's table, derived via immunoSEQ multiplex PCR, lists solely in-frame clones and lacks some. The table has under 75,000 clones, 68% seen once; the top ten hold less than 20%. The material sequenced was PBMCs. The clonotype was recovered from a man between 35 and 55 years old in good health and CMV-seropositive. The V gene is TRBV5-6, the J gene TRBJ1-2; D gene ambiguous. Here the CDR3 reads CASSQSGVLYGYTF. The CDR3 DNA reads as TGTGCCAGCAGCCAAAGCGGGGTCCTCTATGGCTACACCTTC.